This T cell receptor beta chain was sequenced in a study of blood T cells in healthy people across ages. Losses at the gene ends were 3 bases for V and 8 bases for J; bases not matched to a gene: 6. CDR1 and CDR2 (germline): MNHEY, SMNVEV (reference sequence). The CDR3 is 15 residues long. This clonotype has more than one count but fewer than ten. Alongside a J-beta primer mix, a sample-barcoded 5' primer served in a second PCR lasting about 7 to 12 cycles. TCRdb fed the 5' RACE reads into MiXCR, producing one record per CDR3 protein. The sample carries 450,000 to 650,000 distinct CDR3 sequences, approximately 25% recorded once. The data were also submitted as part of a second study, on T cells of mothers and their children.

The sequence was collected from a boy aged 10-17 years in good health. The V gene is TRBV27, the J gene TRBJ1-6; TRBD1 aligns across 8 bases. The sequencing sample was made of blood. DNA of the CDR3: TGTGCCAGCAGTTTTCGGACAGGGTTGGATTCACCCCTCCACTTT. Residues: CASSFRTGLDSPLHF.